This TCR beta chain comes out of a study of control samples from healthy donors and cancer patients. Trimming took 1 base from V and 9 from J, leaving 10 bases between them. CDR3 length: 13 residues. The germline gives CDR1 SGHDN, CDR2 FVKESK. Sequenced by immunoSEQ multiplex PCR; TCRdb stores in-frame clones only, minus some. Among approximately 89,000 clones listed, roughly nine tenths were seen once. The material sequenced was blood. J is TRBJ2-1 and V is TRBV14, with TRBD2 as a possible D gene (5 bases). This clonotype was obtained from a man younger than 45 in good health. The DNA for the CDR3 is TGTGCCAGCAGCCAAGTGGCGGGCGGTGAGCAGTTCTTC. The encoded protein is CASSQVAGGEQFF.